Below are 17 T cell receptor beta chains sequenced from a single sample in a study of CD8+ T cells in alopecia areata. Following extraction, RNA underwent reverse transcription to cDNA, which served as the sequencing template. Profiling relied on immunoSEQ multiplex PCR, and the TCRdb table lists in-frame clones only, not all of them. The table lists 70,000 or so clones, approximately 29% of them singletons. Treatment in this sample: oral pan-JAK inhibitor, 5-10 mg twice daily. Sequenced material: CD8+ T cells sorted from blood, taken at week 4, from a patient treated with tofacitinib. The receptors derive from a human donor with alopecia areata.

The sample holds a few counts of this clone. J is TRBJ1-1 and V is TRBV19; maybe TRBD1 (6 bases). The CDR3 length is 13 residues. The V end lost 7 bases, the J end lost 5 bases, and 14 bases lay between the germline ends. Looked up from germline, CDR1 is LNHDA and CDR2 is SQIVND (reference sequence). CDR3 bases: TGTGCCAGTACAGGGGCCAGCTTGACTGAAGCTTTCTTT. It codes for CASTGASLTEAFF.

V is TRBV29-1 and J is TRBJ1-2, with a weak D call TRBD1 (5 bases). V was trimmed by 6 bases and J by 7 bases, leaving 18 bases between them. The CDR3 extends over 13 amino acids. Germline V gives CDR1 SQVTM, CDR2 ANQGSEA. The CDR3 DNA is TGCAGCGTCCGCTATTCCAGGGCTTTTGGCTACACCTTC. Its protein product is CSVRYSRAFGYTF.

On this clone: This same CDR3 is encoded by further DNA sequences in the sample. The chain joins TRBV29-1 to TRBJ2-7, with 7 nucleotides matching TRBD2. Unmatched junction bases numbered 21, after V lost 6 bases and J lost 10 bases. This CDR3 is built from 15 residues. Germline values: CDR1 SQVTM, CDR2 ANQGSEA. Here the CDR3 DNA reads TGCAGCGTGATTCTACTGAGCGGGACCTTCGAAGAACAGTACTTC. Translation gives CSVILLSGTFEEQYF.

The chain is built from TRBV30 and TRBJ2-6; 7 bases line up with TRBD1. Germline CDR1 is GTSNPN and CDR2 is SVGIG (reference sequence). The ends lost 5 bases at V and 4 bases at J; junction bases unmatched: 5. CDR3 length: 14 amino acids. CDR3: CAWAQGYGANVLTF. The CDR3 coding sequence is TGTGCCTGGGCACAGGGGTACGGGGCCAACGTCCTGACTTTC.

J is TRBJ2-4 and V is TRBV25-1; tentative D call: TRBD2 (6 bases). The germline V gene has CDR1 MGHDK and CDR2 SYGVNS. This CDR3 has 12 residues. V shed 4 bases and J shed 10 bases, with 11 bases lying between them. The CDR3 sequence: CASSAGGGIQYF. Written as DNA, the CDR3 is TGTGCCAGCAGTGCCGGTGGGGGGATTCAGTACTTC.

This clone showed up just a few times. A single base separates this from a much larger clone, so it may be a read error. Other DNA sequences in this sample translate to the same CDR3. V and J are TRBV14 and TRBJ2-1, with a possible D match to TRBD2 (6 bases). Germline CDR1 SGHDN, CDR2 FVKESK. CDR3 length: 12 residues. V dropped 4 bases and J dropped 6 bases, with 7 bases sitting between them. CDR3 in amino acids: CASSPGGNEQFF. The CDR3 DNA follows: TGTGCCAGCAGCCCCGGGGGCAATGAGCAGTTCTTC.

The rearrangement uses TRBV4-1 and TRBJ2-5, with 8 bases matching TRBD1. CDR3 length: 16 residues. The V gene's germline CDR1 is MGHRA and CDR2 YSYEKL. Germline trimming cut 1 base from V and 5 bases from J; bases unmatched to any gene: 9. The CDR3 DNA is TGCGCCAGCAGCCAAGTTCGGACAGGGTGGTTGGAGACCCAGTACTTC. This gives the protein CASSQVRTGWLETQYF.

This clone was seen repeatedly, ten times or more. This chain uses TRBV25-1 with TRBJ1-1; TRBD1 might be the D (5 bases). The CDR3 loop spans 13 amino acids. In germline, CDR1 is MGHDK, CDR2 SYGVNS. Trimming left V 0 bases short and J 11 bases short, with 13 bases between. The CDR3 nucleotides are TGTGCCAGCAGTGAATATGGGACCAACGGGGCTTTCTTT. Protein: CASSEYGTNGAFF.

This clone was detected only a few times. The V call is TRBV29-1, the J call TRBJ1-4; weak D call: TRBD1 (5 bases). Germline V lookup: CDR1 SQVTM, CDR2 ANQGSEA. Trimming left V 6 bases short and J 3 bases short, with 20 bases between. This CDR3 has 16 amino acids. This chain's CDR3 is CSVLSPEGSANEKLFF. In nucleotides, the CDR3 is TGCAGCGTCCTGTCCCCCGAGGGGAGTGCTAATGAAAAACTGTTTTTT.

The rearrangement joins TRBV29-1 to TRBJ1-2, with D perhaps TRBD1 (5 bases). The V gene's germline CDR1 is SQVTM and CDR2 ANQGSEA. Between the trimmed V and J ends, which lost 7 bases and 7 bases, there was a span of 13 bases. CDR3 length: 11 residues. CDR3 DNA sequence: TGCAGCGCCGGTTTAGGGGCTGGCTACACCTTC. Protein product: CSAGLGAGYTF.

This chain connects TRBV9 to TRBJ1-5; 7 bases agree with TRBD1. This CDR3 region has 15 residues. Germline V gene data show CDR1 as SGDLS and CDR2 as YYNGEE. Trimming cost V 3 bases and J 4 bases; bases outside gene matches: 7. CDR3 DNA: TGTGCCAGCAGCGGACAGGGATGGGAAAATCAGCCCCAGCATTTT. This codes for CASSGQGWENQPQHF.

Here the CDR3 DNA reads TGTGCCAGCCGGACGGGCCGCACCCAGTACTTC. Residues: CASRTGRTQYF. J is TRBJ2-5 and V is TRBV7-9; no firm D call. The CDR3 sequence is 11 residues long. Looked up from germline, CDR1 is SEHNR and CDR2 is FQNEAQ (reference sequence). The V end lost 8 bases, the J end lost 8 bases, and 12 bases lay between the germline ends. The complete variable domain, with remaining parts taken from reference TRBV7-9 and TRBJ2-5, reads DTGVSQNPRHKITKRGQNVTFRCDPISEHNRLYWYRQTLGQGPEFLTYFQNEAQLEKSRLLSDRFSAERPKGSFSTLEIQRTEQGDSAMYLCASRTGRTQYFGPGTRLLVL.

The J gene is TRBJ2-7, the V gene TRBV27; the D call may be TRBD1 or TRBD2 (5 bases each). The V end was cut by 3 bases, the J end by 6 bases, with 15 bases between. Germline V lookup: CDR1 MNHEY, CDR2 SMNVEV (reference sequence). The CDR3 is 14 residues long. This CDR3 reads CASSLGLDRGEQYF. Here the CDR3 DNA reads TGTGCCAGCAGTTTGGGGCTGGACCGGGGCGAGCAGTACTTC.

The V call is TRBV29-1, the J call TRBJ2-7; TRBD1 aligns across 7 bases. Germline V gives CDR1 SQVTM, CDR2 ANQGSEA. The V gene end was trimmed by 6 bases and the J gene end by 2 bases; junction bases not matched to a gene: 19. The length of the CDR3 is 17 residues. CDR3 loop: CSVLLLPPGQRTYEQYF. CDR3 nucleotide sequence: TGCAGCGTCCTTCTGCTCCCGCCGGGACAGCGGACCTACGAGCAGTACTTC.

The CDR3 here is CATSTRDQRDEQYF. As DNA, the CDR3 is TGTGCCACCAGCACGAGGGACCAGCGGGACGAGCAGTACTTC. The chain uses TRBV15 and TRBJ2-7; possible D gene TRBD2, 6 bases. This CDR3 spans 14 amino acids. The V end was cut by 4 bases, the J end by 5 bases, with 15 bases between. Germline V CDR1 and CDR2: LNHNV, YYDKDF (reference sequence).

The rearrangement links TRBV29-1 to TRBJ2-7, with D perhaps matching TRBD1 or TRBD2 (5 bases each). The CDR3 extends over 13 amino acids. CDR1 and CDR2 from the germline V gene are SQVTM and ANQGSEA. Trimming took 3 bases from V and 3 from J, leaving 12 bases between them. The CDR3 spells CSVEWHGGYEQYF. As DNA, the CDR3 is TGCAGCGTTGAGTGGCATGGGGGCTACGAGCAGTACTTC.

The chain recombines TRBV29-1 with TRBJ2-3; the match to TRBD2 covers 8 bases. V shed 7 bases and J 3 bases; nucleotides not matched to a gene: 9. The CDR3 is made up of 14 amino acids. CDR1 is SQVTM and CDR2 is ANQGSEA in the germline V gene. CDR3 DNA sequence: TGCAGCGGGGTACTAGCGGAAGATACAGATACGCAGTATTTT. This translates into CSGVLAEDTDTQYF.